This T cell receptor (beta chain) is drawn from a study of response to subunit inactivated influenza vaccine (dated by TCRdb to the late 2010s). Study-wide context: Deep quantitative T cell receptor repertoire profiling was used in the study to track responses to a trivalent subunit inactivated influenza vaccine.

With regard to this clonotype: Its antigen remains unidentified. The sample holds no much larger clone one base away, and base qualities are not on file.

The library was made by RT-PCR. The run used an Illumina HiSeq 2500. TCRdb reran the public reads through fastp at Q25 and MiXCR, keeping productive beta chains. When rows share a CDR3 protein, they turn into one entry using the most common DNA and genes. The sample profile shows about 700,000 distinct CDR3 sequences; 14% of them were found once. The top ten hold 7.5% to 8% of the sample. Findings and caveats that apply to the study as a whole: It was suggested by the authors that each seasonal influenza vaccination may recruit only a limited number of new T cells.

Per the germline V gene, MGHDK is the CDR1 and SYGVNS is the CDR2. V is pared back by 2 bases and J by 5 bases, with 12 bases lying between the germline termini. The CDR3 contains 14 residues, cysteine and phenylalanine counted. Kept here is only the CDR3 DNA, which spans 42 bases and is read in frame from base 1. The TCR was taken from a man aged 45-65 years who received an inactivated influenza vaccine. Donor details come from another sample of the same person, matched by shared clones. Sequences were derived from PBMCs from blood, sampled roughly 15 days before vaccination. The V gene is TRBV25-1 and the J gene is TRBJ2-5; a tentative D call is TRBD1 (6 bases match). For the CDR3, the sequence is CASSETGFWETQYF. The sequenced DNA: TGTGCCAGCAGTGAAACAGGGTTTTGGGAGACCCAGTACTTC.